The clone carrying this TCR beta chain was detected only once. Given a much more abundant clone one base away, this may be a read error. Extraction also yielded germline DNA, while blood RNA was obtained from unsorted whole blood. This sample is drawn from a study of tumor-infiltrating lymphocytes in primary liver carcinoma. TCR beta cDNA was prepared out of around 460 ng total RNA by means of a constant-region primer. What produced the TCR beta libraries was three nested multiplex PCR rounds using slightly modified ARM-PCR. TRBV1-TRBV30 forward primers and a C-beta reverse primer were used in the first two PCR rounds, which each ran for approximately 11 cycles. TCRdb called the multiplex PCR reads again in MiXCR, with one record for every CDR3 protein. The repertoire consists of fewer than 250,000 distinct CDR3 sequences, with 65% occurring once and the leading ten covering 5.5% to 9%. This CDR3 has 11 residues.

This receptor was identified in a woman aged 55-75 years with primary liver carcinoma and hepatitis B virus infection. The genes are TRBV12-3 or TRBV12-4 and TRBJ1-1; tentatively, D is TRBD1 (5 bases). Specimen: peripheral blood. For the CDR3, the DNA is TGTGCCAACAGTTTAAGGGGTGAAGCTTTCTTT. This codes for CANSLRGEAFF.